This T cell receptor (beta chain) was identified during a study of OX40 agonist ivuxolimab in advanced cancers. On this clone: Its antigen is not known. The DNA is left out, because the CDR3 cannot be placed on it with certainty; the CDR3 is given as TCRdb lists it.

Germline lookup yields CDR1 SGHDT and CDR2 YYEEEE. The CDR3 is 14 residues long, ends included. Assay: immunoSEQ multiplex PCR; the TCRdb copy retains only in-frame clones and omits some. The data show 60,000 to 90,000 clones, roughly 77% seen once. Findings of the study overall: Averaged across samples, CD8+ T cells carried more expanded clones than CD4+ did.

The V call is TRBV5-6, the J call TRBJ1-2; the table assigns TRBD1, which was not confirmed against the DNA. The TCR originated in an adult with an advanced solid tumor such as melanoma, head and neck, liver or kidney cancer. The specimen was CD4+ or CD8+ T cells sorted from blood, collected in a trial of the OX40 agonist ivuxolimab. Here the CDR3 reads CASSPRFGQGAVAF.